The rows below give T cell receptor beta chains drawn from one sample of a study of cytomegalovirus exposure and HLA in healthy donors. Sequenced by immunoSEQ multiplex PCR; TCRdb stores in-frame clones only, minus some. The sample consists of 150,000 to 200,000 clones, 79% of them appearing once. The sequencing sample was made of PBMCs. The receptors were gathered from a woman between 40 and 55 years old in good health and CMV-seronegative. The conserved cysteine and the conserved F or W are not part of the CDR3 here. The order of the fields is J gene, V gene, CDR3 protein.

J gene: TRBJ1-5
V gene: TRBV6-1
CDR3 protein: ASSAQGLSNQPQH

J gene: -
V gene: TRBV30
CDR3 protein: AWSSDYEQY

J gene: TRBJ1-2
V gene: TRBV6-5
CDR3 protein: ASSPGYGYT

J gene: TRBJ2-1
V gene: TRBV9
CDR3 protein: ASSRTEGEQF

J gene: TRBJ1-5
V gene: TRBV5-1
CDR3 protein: ASSLDQGSNQPQH

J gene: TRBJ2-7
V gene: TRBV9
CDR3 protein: ASSPSPLGDEQY

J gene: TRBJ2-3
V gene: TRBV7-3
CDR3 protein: ASSPLRLAGGTDTQY

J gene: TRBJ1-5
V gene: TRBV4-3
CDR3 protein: ASSQDPIGGLSNQPQH

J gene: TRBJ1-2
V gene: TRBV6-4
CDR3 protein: ASSLDTGASYGYT

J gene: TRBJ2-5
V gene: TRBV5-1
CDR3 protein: ASSLGGNQETQY

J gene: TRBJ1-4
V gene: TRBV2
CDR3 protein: ATSTVTVEKLF

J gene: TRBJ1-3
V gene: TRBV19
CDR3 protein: ASRAGVSGNTIY

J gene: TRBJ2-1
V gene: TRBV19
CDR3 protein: ASSGWRYEQF

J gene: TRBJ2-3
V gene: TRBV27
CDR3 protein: ESGAGSDTQY

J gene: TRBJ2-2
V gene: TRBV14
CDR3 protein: ASSSRANTGELF

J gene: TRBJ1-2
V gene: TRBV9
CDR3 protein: ASTRATANYGYT

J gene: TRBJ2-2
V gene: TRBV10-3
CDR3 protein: AIRTGTGNTGELF

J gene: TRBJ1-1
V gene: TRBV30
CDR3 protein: AWSRTGVNTEAF

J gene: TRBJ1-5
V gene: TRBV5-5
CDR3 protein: ASSLEINQPQH

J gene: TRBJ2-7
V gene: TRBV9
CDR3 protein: ASSVGGLYYEQY

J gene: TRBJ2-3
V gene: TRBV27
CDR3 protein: ASSNLGTDTQY

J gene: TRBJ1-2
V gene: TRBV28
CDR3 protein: ASQSPGLGNYGYT

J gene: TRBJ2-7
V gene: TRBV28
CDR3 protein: ASSSGQNYEQY

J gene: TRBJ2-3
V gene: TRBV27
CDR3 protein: ASRRATDTQY

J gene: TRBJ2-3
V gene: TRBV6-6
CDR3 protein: ASTTGLAGGPDTQY

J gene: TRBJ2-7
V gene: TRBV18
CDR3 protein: ASSFSRGQGFYEQY

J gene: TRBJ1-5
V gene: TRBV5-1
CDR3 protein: ASSLDPGGNQPQH

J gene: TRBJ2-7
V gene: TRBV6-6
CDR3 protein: ASSWDRGHEQY

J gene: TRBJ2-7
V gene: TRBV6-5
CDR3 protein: ASSYRQGYEQY

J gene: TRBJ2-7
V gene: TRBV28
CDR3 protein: ASSFLQNYEQY

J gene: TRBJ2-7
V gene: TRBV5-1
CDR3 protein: ASSLEVRPTYEQY

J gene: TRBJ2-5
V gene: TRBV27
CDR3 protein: ASSLSVRQRQETQY

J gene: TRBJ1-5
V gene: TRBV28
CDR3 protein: ASAATFFTGGGSNQPQH

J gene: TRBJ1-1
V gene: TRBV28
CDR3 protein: ASSLFRGRTEAF

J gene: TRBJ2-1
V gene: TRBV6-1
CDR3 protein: ASAGQF

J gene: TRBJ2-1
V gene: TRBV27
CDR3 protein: ASSLSGSSYNEQF

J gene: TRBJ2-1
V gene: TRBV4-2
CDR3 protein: ASSPITSGREDEQF

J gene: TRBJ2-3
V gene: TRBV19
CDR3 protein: ASRPNKGDTQY

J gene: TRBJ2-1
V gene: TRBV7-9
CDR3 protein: ASSSPGLAGGPHEQF

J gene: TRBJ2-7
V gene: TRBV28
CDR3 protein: ASSFSGYEQY

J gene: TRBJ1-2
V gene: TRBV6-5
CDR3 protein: ASSYGGGGYT